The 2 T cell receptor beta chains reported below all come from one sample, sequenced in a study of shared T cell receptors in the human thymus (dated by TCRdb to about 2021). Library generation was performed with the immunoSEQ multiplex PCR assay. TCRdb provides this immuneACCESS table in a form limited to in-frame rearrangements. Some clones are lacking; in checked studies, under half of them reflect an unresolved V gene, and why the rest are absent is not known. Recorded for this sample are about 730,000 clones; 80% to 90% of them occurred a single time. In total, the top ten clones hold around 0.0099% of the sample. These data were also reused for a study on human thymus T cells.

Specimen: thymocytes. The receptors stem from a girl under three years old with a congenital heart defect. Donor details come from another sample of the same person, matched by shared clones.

CDR3: CASSVHRGGYGYTF. The CDR3 nucleotides read TGTGCCAGCAGTGTTCACAGGGGGGGCTATGGCTACACCTTC. The chain is built from TRBV2 and TRBJ1-2; TRBD1 aligns across 8 bases. V lost 4 bases to trimming and J lost 4 bases; unmatched junction nucleotides: 5. Germline loops: CDR1 SNHLY, CDR2 FYNNEI. This CDR3 spans 14 amino acids.

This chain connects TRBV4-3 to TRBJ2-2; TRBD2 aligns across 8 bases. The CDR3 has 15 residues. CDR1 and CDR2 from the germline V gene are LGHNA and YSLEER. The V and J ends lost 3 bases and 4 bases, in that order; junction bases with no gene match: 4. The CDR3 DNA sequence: TGCGCCAGCAGCCACCCGGGACTAGGCACCGGGGAGCTGTTTTTT. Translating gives CASSHPGLGTGELFF.